The following is a TCR beta chain sequence with its context. The antigen is unknown. Indicated time point: newly diagnosed GD, antithyroid drugs for less than 3 months. From RNA extracted from PBMCs, the TCR library was made. The data were taken from a study of regulatory T cells in long-lasting Graves disease. Study findings and constraints: Persistent cases of Graves' showed reduced TCR diversity relative to newly diagnosed patients.

V lost 6 bases and J lost 5; bases outside the gene matches: 7. The CDR3 has 15 amino acids. In germline, CDR1 is SNHLY, CDR2 FYNNEI. Building of the TCR beta libraries involved iRepertoire HTBI primers and Arm-PCR of CDR3 regions. TCRdb analysed the multiplex PCR reads with MiXCR anew, one entry per CDR3 protein. Among about 400,000 distinct CDR3 sequences, around 15% were seen once, and the ten largest hold 22%. The material was peripheral blood mononuclear cells (PBMCs), obtained at new diagnosis, from a patient treated with antithyroid drugs. The chain is built from TRBV2 and TRBJ2-3; 11 positions match TRBD1. This sequence was found in a female donor with Graves disease. The CDR3 protein is CASSPRDRGGDTQYF. In nucleotides, the CDR3 is TGTGCCAGCAGCCCCCGGGACAGGGGGGGAGATACGCAGTATTTT. Full variable domain (outside the CDR3, taken from reference TRBV2 and TRBJ2-3): EPEVTQTPSHQVTQMGQEVILRCVPISNHLYFYWYRQILGQKVEFLVSFYNNEISEKSEIFDDQFSVERPDGSNFTLKIRSTKLEDSAMYFCASSPRDRGGDTQYFGPGTRLTVL.